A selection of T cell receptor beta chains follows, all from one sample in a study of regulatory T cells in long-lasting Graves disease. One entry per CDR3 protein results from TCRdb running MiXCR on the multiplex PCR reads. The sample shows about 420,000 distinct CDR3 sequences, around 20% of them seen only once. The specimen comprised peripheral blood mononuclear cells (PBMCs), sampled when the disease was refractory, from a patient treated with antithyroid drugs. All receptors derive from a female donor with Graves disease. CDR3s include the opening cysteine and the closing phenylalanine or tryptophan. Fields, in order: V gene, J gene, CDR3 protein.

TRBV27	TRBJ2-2	CASRPGGASTGELFF
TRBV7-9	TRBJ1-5	CASSASGGINQPQHF
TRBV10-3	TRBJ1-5	CAISEDRGDSQPQHF
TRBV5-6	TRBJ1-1	CASSFIGAGSTEAFF
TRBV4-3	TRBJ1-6	CASSQEDGNSPLHF
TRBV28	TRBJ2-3	CASSFNPRMTGSTDTQYF
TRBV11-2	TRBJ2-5	CASSLSSGSGETQYF
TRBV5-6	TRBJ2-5	CASSFWAGEETQYF
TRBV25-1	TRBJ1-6	CASSEGAIQASPLHF
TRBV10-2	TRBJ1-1	CASGGLNTEAFF
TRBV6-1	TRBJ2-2	CASLYSVGELFF
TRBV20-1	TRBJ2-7	CSASLDPEYEQYF
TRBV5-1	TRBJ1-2	CASSPLGPHLFYGYTF
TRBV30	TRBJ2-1	CAWSKKAGGSYNEQFF
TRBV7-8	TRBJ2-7	CASGKQGITYEQYF
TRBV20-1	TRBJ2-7	CSARAFGQMNYEQYF
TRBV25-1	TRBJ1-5	CASSESGGNQPQHF
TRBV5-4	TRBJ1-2	CASSLLRAYGYTF
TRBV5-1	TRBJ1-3	CASSPGDRGTTGNTIYF
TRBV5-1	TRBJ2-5	CASSLGDNLGEETQYF
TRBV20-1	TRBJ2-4	CSASQGGAKNIQYF
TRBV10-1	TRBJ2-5	CASSERLVQETQYF
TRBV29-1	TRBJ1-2	CSARGGSYGYTF
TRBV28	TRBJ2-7	CASSWTGKDEQYF
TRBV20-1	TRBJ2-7	CSVPPIAGGNYEQYF
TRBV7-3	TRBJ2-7	CASSATGGAIDEQYF
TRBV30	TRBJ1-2	CAWSAGDYGYTF
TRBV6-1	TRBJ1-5	CASSESSQTYSNQPQHF
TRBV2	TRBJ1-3	CASGRGDTHSGNTIYF
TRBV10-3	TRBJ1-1	CAISVAGETEAFF
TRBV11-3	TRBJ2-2	CASSHSANTGELFF
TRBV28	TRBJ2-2	CATVMSGGDTRELFF
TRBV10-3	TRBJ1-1	CAISESSARGQRIRTEAFF
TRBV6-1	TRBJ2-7	CASNPMGSGSYSEQYF
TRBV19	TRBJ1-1	CASSTDRGNTEAFF
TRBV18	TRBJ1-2	CASSPNLETRGNYGYTF
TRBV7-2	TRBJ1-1	CASSRPFGLNTEAFF
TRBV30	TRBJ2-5	CAWSDWGRGSQETQYF
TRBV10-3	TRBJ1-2	CAINQPAKRGGYTF
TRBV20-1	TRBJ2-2	CSARGGGRARSGELFF
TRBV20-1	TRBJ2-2	CSARGDGNTGELFF
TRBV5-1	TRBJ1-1	CASSKVGRMNTEAFF
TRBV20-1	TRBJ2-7	CSAPGLAWSEQYF
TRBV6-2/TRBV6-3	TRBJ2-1	CASSYGGTTLRTYNEQFF
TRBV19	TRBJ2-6	CASSQGTGYGANVLTF
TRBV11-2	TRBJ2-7	CASSSLTSGRIYEQYF
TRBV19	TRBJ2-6	CASSIDTGFSGANVLTF
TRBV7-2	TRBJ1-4	CASSSWPPPSTNEKLFF
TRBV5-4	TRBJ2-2	CASSLGGGKAGTSGRTGELFF
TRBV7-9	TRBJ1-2	CATRTETYGYTF
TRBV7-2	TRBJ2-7	CASSPGTGIYEQYF